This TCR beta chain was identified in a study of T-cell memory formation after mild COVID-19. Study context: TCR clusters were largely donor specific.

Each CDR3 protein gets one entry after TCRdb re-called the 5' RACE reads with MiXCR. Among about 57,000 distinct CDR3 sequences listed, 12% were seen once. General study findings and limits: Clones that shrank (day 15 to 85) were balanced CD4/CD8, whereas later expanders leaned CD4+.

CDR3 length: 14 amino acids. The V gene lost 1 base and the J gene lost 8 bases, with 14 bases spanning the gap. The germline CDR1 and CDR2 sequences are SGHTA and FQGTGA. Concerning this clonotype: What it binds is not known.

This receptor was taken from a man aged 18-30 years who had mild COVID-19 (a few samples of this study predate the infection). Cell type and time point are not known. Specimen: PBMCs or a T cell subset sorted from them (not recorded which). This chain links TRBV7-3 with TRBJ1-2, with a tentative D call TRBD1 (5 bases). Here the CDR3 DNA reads TGTGCCAGCAGCTTAAACAGTGGCAGGGACGGCTACACCTTC. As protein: CASSLNSGRDGYTF.